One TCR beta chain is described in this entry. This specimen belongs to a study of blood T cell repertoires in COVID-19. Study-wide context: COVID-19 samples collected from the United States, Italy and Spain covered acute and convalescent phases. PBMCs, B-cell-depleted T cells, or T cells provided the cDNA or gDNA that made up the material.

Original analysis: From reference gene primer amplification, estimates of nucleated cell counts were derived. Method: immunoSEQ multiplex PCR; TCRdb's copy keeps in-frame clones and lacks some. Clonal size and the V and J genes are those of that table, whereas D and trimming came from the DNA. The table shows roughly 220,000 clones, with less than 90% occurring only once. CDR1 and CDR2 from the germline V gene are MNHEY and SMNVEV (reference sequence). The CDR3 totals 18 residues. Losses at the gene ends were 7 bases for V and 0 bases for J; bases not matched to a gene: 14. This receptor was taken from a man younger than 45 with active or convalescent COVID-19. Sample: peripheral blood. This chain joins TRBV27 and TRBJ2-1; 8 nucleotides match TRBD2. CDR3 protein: CASTFLGRGGSSYNEQFF. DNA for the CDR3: TGTGCCAGCACTTTTTTGGGCCGGGGGGGAAGCTCCTACAATGAGCAGTTCTTC.